The present TCR beta chain was sequenced within a study of cytomegalovirus exposure and HLA in healthy donors. Study conclusions and caveats: Association of a missense DCLRE1C variant with TCR beta V- and J-gene trimming was reported in a later analysis. Productive status was seen about 90% or about 30% of the time for most TCR beta V segments in an earlier analysis.

To note about this clone: Antigen: not known.

13 Jbeta primers and 60 Vbeta primers were used for the PCR. TCRdb's copy holds only in-frame clones and misses some; the assay was immunoSEQ multiplex PCR. The data show 150,000 or so clones, over 75% seen once. Germline CDR1 and CDR2: SNHLY and FYNNEI. The V gene lost 4 bases and the J gene lost 5 bases, with 5 bases spanning the gap. This CDR3 is built from 11 residues. The genes are TRBV2 and TRBJ2-5; D gene unclear. The sequenced sample consisted of PBMCs. The receptor's source is a man aged 50 to 60 in good health and CMV-seronegative. This chain's CDR3 is CASSVEETQYF. The CDR3 DNA sequence: TGTGCCAGCAGTGTTGAGGAGACCCAGTACTTC.